This TCR beta chain was sequenced during a study of cytotoxic CD8 clonotypes in ibrutinib-treated CLL. Repertoires were generated with immunoSEQ multiplex PCR, while TCRdb's copy carries only in-frame clones and drops some. The sample yields approximately 340,000 clones, 60% to 80% seen once. The CDR3 runs to 14 residues. CDR1 is MDHEN and CDR2 is SYDVKM in the germline V gene. Trimming removed 3 bases from V and 3 bases from J, with 9 bases in between. A few counts support this clone. The clonotype was recovered from a human donor with chronic lymphocytic leukemia. Sequenced material: PBMCs, taken after 36 months of ibrutinib treatment. The rearrangement uses TRBV28 and TRBJ1-5; D is undetermined. The CDR3 region is CASSLAGDNQPQHF. The CDR3 DNA reads TGTGCCAGCAGTTTGGCTGGGGACAATCAGCCCCAGCATTTT.